This T cell receptor beta chain derives from a study of blood T cell repertoires in COVID-19. In the study overall: T cells, B-cell-depleted T cells, or PBMCs provided the cDNA or gDNA that served as material.

The V gene end was trimmed by 5 bases and the J gene end by 6 bases; junction bases not matched to a gene: 3. The CDR3 covers 13 residues. Measured with immunoSEQ multiplex PCR; TCRdb has only the in-frame clones, and not every one. The table lists under 200,000 clones, roughly four fifths of them singletons. V gene TRBV12-3 or TRBV12-4 combines with J gene TRBJ2-1; 8 bases match TRBD2. The sequenced material came from peripheral blood. This TCR derives from a woman aged 40 to 50 with acute or convalescent COVID-19. Here the CDR3 DNA reads TGTGCCAGCAGTCGGGGGGGCCTCAATGAGCAGTTCTTC. This codes for CASSRGGLNEQFF.